This TCR beta chain is drawn from a study of blood T cells in healthy people across ages. This clonotype was detected only a few times. Its antigen is currently unknown. With 1 base removed from V and 4 bases from J, the gap between germline ends came to 12 bases. CDR3 length: 15 amino acids. Looked up from germline, CDR1 is SGHTA and CDR2 is FQGNSA. A second about 7 to 12 cycle PCR used barcoded and J-beta primers. A template-switch adaptor with 12 random nucleotides tagged each cDNA molecule. Each CDR3 protein gets one entry after TCRdb re-called the 5' RACE reads with MiXCR. The sample carries around 1,900,000 distinct CDR3 sequences, about two fifths recorded once. Points from the study as a whole: Strong correlation existed between TCR beta diversity and naive T cell percentage. Measured against age, TCR beta diversity per million T cells decreased in a roughly linear manner.

The specimen sequenced was blood. This chain links TRBV7-2 with TRBJ2-3, with a possible D match to TRBD1 (5 bases). The clonotype originates from a human donor in good health. For the CDR3, the DNA is TGTGCCAGCAGCTTAGGAGGCAGGGCGGCAGATACGCAGTATTTT. It translates to CASSLGGRAADTQYF.